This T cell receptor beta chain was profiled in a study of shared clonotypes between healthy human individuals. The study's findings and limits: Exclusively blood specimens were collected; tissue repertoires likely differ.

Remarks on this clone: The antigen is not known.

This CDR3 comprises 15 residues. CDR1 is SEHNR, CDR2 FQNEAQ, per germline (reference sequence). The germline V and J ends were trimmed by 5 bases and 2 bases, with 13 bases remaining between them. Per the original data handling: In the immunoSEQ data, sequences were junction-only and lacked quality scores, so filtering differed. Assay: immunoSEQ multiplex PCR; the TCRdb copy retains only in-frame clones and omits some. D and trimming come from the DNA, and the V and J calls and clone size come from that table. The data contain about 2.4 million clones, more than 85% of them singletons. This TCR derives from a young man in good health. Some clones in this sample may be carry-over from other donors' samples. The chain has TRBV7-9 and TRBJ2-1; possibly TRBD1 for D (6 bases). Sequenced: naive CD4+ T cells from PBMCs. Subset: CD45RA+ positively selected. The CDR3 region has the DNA TGTGCCAGCAGCGTCGGGACACCCACCTACAATGAGCAGTTCTTC. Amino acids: CASSVGTPTYNEQFF. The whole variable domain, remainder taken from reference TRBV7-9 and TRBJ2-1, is DTGVSQNPRHKITKRGQNVTFRCDPISEHNRLYWYRQTLGQGPEFLTYFQNEAQLEKSRLLSDRFSAERPKGSFSTLEIQRTEQGDSAMYLCASSVGTPTYNEQFFGPGTRLTVL.